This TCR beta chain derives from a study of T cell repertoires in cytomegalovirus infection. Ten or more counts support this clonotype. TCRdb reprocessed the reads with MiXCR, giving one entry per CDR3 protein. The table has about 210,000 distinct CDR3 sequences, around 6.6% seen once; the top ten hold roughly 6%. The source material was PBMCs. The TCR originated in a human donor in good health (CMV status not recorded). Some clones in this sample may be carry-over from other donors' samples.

Here the CDR3 reads CASSSDGLVYNEQFF. CDR3 bases: TGTGCCAGCAGTTCAGATGGACTAGTCTACAATGAGCAGTTCTTC. This chain links TRBV6-2 or TRBV6-3 with TRBJ2-1, with 7 bases fitting TRBD2. Germline CDR1 and CDR2: MNHEY and SVGEGT. Losses at the gene ends were 4 bases for V and 3 bases for J; bases not matched to a gene: 6. The CDR3 has 15 residues.